The 5 T cell receptor beta chains given below trace back to one sample, sequenced in a study of glioma-infiltrating T cells after dendritic cell vaccination. The table came from immunoSEQ multiplex PCR; TCRdb's copy has only in-frame clones and leaves some out. The sample has roughly 62,000 clones, roughly 80% seen once. The time point here: after dendritic cell vaccination, including at tumor progression/relapse. Sequenced here: blood, sampled after dendritic cell vaccination. Every receptor here comes from a human donor with glioblastoma.

A single count supports this clone. The chain employs TRBV2 and TRBJ2-1, with 8 bases identical to TRBD1. The germline gives CDR1 SNHLY, CDR2 FYNNEI. Losses at the gene ends were 9 bases for V and 3 bases for J; bases not matched to a gene: 1. The CDR3 is 12 amino acids. In nucleotides, the CDR3 is TGTGCCAGTGGACAGGGCTACAATGAGCAGTTCTTC. As protein: CASGQGYNEQFF.

CDR3 protein: CASSQGQGNDQPQHF. The CDR3 DNA reads as TGTGCCAGCTCGCAGGGACAGGGGAACGATCAGCCCCAGCATTTT. This chain connects TRBV18 to TRBJ1-5, with 10 bases aligning to TRBD1. CDR1 is KGHSH and CDR2 is LQKENI in the germline V gene. V lost 6 bases and J lost 5; bases outside the gene matches: 7. The CDR3 totals 15 residues.

This clone was counted only a few times. The chain has TRBV10-1 and TRBJ2-5; 8 bases line up with TRBD1. V lost 4 bases to trimming and J lost 6 bases; unmatched junction nucleotides: 4. Germline loops: CDR1 WNHNN, CDR2 SYGVQD (reference sequence). The CDR3 is 13 amino acids. CDR3 DNA: TGCGCCAGCAGTGGCAGGGGGCTGAAGACCCAGTACTTC. This gives the protein CASSGRGLKTQYF.

The chain joins TRBV4-2 to TRBJ1-3; possible D gene TRBD1, 5 bases. V shed 0 bases and J shed 4 bases, with 13 bases lying between them. Germline V CDR1 and CDR2: LGHNA, YNFKEQ. The CDR3 is 16 amino acids. CDR3 residues: CASSQELGTGGNTIYF. The CDR3 bases are TGTGCCAGCAGCCAAGAACTGGGGACTGGAGGAAACACCATATATTTT.

This clone was counted between two and nine times. The rearrangement uses TRBV5-4 and TRBJ1-1; 7 nucleotides match TRBD1. Trimming cost V 0 bases and J 5 bases; bases outside gene matches: 4. The CDR3 contains 14 residues. Germline CDR1 reads SGHNT; CDR2 reads YYREEE (reference sequence). The CDR3 DNA reads as TGTGCCAGCAGCTTGGACAGGGGTTGGACTGAAGCTTTCTTT. This translates into CASSLDRGWTEAFF.